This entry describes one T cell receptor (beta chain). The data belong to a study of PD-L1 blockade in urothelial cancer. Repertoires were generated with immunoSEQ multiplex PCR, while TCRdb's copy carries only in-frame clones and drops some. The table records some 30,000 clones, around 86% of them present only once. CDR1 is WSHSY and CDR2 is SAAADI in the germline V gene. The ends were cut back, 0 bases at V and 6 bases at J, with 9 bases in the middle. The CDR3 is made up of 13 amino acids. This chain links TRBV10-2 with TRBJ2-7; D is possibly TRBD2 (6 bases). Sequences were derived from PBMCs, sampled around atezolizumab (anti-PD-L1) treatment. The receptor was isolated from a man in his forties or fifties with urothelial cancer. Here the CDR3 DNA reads TGCGCCAGCAGTGAGTCCAGGAGGGGCGAGCAGTACTTC. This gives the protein CASSESRRGEQYF.